This T cell receptor beta chain is drawn from a study of T cell repertoires in cytomegalovirus infection. About the research overall: Based on public TCR beta signatures, there were indications of CMV infection and of a matching HLA type.

Using its own MiXCR run on the reads, TCRdb lists one record per CDR3 protein. Seen here are roughly 500,000 distinct CDR3 sequences, approximately 17% observed once, and the top ten hold 20% to 30%. With 5 bases clipped from V and 5 bases from J, the junction kept 4 bases outside the gene matches. This CDR3 has 14 residues. Only one count was recorded for this clonotype. Given a much more abundant clone one base away, this may be a read error. The CDR3 does not end in the conserved phenylalanine or tryptophan, so this is likely a read error. This rearrangement joins TRBV7-1 to TRBJ1-5, with 9 bases that match TRBD1. TRBV7-1 is an ORF, and what it does is uncertain. The source is a human donor in good health (CMV status not recorded). Some clones in this sample may be carry-over from other donors' samples. The sample comprised CD8+ T cells from PBMCs. The CDR3 protein is CASSLDRGHQPQHL. For the CDR3, the DNA is TGTGCCAGCAGCCTGGACAGGGGCCATCAGCCCCAGCATTTA.